A selection of T cell receptor beta chains follows, all from one sample in a study of cytomegalovirus exposure and HLA in healthy donors. The protocol was immunoSEQ multiplex PCR, while the TCRdb copy is restricted to in-frame clones and leaves out a portion. The top ten clones hold more than 5.5% of a sample with fewer than 200,000 clones, roughly 75% of them seen once. Sequencing was carried out using PBMCs. The receptors originated from a middle-aged man in good health and CMV-seronegative. Each CDR3 is given with its conserved first and last residue. Fields, in order: V gene, clone size, D gene, J gene, CDR3 length, CDR3 protein, CDR3 DNA. A D gene is named only where the DNA matches it firmly. Clone size is shown for a subset of rows, as once, few, many or a class of expanded clone.

TRBV29-1	.	TRBD1	TRBJ2-1	15	CSVESQGIMINEQFF	TGCAGCGTTGAATCACAGGGGATAATGATCAATGAGCAGTTCTTC
TRBV10-3	few	.	TRBJ2-7	13	CAISGRVSYEQYF	TGTGCCATCAGTGGGAGGGTCTCCTACGAGCAGTACTTC
TRBV7-2	.	TRBD2	TRBJ2-3	16	CASSLAGAGVADTQYF	TGTGCCAGCAGCTTAGCTGGGGCGGGAGTGGCAGATACGCAGTATTTT
TRBV7-2	once	TRBD1	TRBJ1-2	13	CASSSRDSLGYTF	TGTGCCAGCAGCTCTCGGGACAGTCTGGGCTACACCTTC
TRBV7-3	.	.	TRBJ2-2	12	CASSQGTGELFF	TGTGCCAGCAGCCAGGGGACCGGGGAGCTGTTTTTT
TRBV18	.	.	TRBJ1-1	13	CASSPPGGTEAFF	TGTGCCAGCTCACCACCGGGGGGAACTGAAGCTTTCTTT
TRBV25-1	.	.	TRBJ1-6	11	CASSVSSALHF	TGTGCCAGCAGTGTATCGTCGGCCCTCCACTTT
TRBV6-5	.	.	TRBJ2-7	13	CASSRGLIYEQYF	TGTGCCAGCAGTAGGGGTTTAATCTACGAGCAGTACTTC
TRBV12-5	few	.	TRBJ2-7	12	CASGRASGEQYF	TGTGCTAGTGGTCGTGCCTCGGGGGAGCAGTACTTC
TRBV6-5	.	TRBD1	TRBJ1-4	16	CASSYIGGQGGGKLFF	TGTGCCAGCAGTTACATCGGGGGACAGGGGGGAGGAAAACTGTTTTTT
TRBV6-6	.	TRBD1	TRBJ1-1	16	CASRIRDRGGNTEAFF	TGTGCCAGCAGGATCCGGGACAGGGGGGGGAACACTGAAGCTTTCTTT